This record looks at one T cell receptor (beta chain) sequence and its context. The recovered donors of Cohort 3 showed two negative PCRs, clearance, or symptom resolution. Assay used: immunoSEQ multiplex PCR; TCRdb lists only in-frame clones, some missing. The table lists about 250,000 clones, roughly nine tenths of them singletons. The sample is drawn from a study of blood T cell repertoires in COVID-19. Study-level background: In each case, the material was cDNA or gDNA derived from T cells, B-cell-depleted T cells, or PBMCs.

The material sequenced was PBMCs or T cells enriched from blood (not recorded which). The sequence was collected from a woman younger than 35 who had recovered from COVID-19.

This CDR3 reads CASSSRTGSGDTQYF. The CDR3 DNA reads TGTGCCAGCAGCTCCAGGACAGGGTCGGGAGATACGCAGTATTTT. The chain joins TRBV7-9 to TRBJ2-3; 8 bases map to TRBD1. Trimming cost V 4 bases and J 5 bases; bases outside gene matches: 8. The germline CDR1 and CDR2 sequences are SEHNR and FQNEAQ (reference sequence). The CDR3 is 15 amino acids.